Shown below are 20 T cell receptor beta chains from a single sample sequenced in a study of T cell repertoires in cytomegalovirus infection (dated 2019 in TCRdb). Sequencing relied on an Illumina HiSeq 1500. TCRdb handled the public reads itself, with Q25 trimming in fastp and clone calling in MiXCR, and kept productive beta chains. Each CDR3 protein appears once, grouped with its most common genes and DNA. The sample has fewer than 950,000 distinct CDR3 sequences on record, about 30% of them singletons. Of the sample, around an eighth falls within the top ten clones. This sample's treatment or condition label indicates: in vitro stimulation with specific CMV peptide epitopes to enrich CMV-specific T cells. For these TCRs, the target antigens are not known. Material: cultured CD8+ T cells from PBMCs, obtained from culture after CMV antigen stimulation. These receptors all stem from a human donor in good health (CMV status not recorded). Some clones in this sample may be carry-over from other donors' samples.

In DNA, the CDR3 is TGTGCCAGCAGTACAGGGTCTGGCTCCTACAATGAGCAGTTCTTC. Protein sequence: CASSTGSGSYNEQFF. This sequence joins TRBV5-4 and TRBJ2-1, with TRBD1 as a possible D gene (6 bases). CDR3 size: 15 residues. V lost 5 bases and J 0 bases, leaving 12 bases between the germline ends. Per the germline V gene, CDR1 is SGHNT and CDR2 is YYREEE (reference sequence).

The genes are TRBV7-9 and TRBJ1-6; TRBD1 might be the D (6 bases). This CDR3 has 16 residues. Germline CDR1 SEHNR, CDR2 FQNEAQ (reference sequence). With 4 bases removed from V and 10 bases from J, the gap between germline ends came to 20 bases. Here the CDR3 reads CASSSGTGLGGSPLHF. The CDR3 nucleotides read TGTGCCAGCAGCTCCGGCACCGGTCTCGGGGGCTCACCCCTCCACTTT.

This clonotype was seen a handful of times. The gene calls are TRBV27 and TRBJ2-5; TRBD1 or TRBD2 may be the D gene (5 bases each). Germline CDR1 reads MNHEY; CDR2 reads SMNVEV (reference sequence). The CDR3 covers 14 residues. Trimming pared 5 bases from V and 4 bases from J, leaving 14 bases between. CDR3 in amino acids: CASSREGRGETQYF. The CDR3 DNA follows: TGTGCCAGCAGTAGAGAGGGAAGGGGAGAGACCCAGTACTTC.

The chain recombines TRBV7-6 with TRBJ1-6; 8 nucleotides match TRBD1. Germline V CDR1 and CDR2: SGHVS, FNYEAQ. The CDR3 runs 14 residues. J gave up 12 bases and V 4 bases, and 8 bases lay outside the gene matches. CDR3 protein: CASSWDRPGGPLHF. Here the CDR3 DNA reads TGTGCCAGCAGCTGGGACAGGCCAGGGGGACCCCTCCACTTT.

This clonotype has only a few counts. The rearrangement links TRBV19 to TRBJ1-1; 7 bases agree with TRBD1. Per the germline V gene, CDR1 is LNHDA and CDR2 is SQIVND (reference sequence). The CDR3 spans 17 residues. The J segment lost 4 bases and the V segment lost 4 bases, leaving 15 bases of the junction unmatched. The CDR3 sequence is CASSRGRAFDRATEAFF. CDR3 sequence (DNA): TGTGCCAGTAGTAGGGGTCGAGCCTTCGACAGGGCCACTGAAGCTTTCTTT.

There are a few counts of this clonotype. V is TRBV7-6 and J is TRBJ2-3; TRBD1 matches 7 bases. The CDR3 is made up of 15 amino acids. Germline V CDR1 and CDR2: SGHVS, FNYEAQ. The J segment lost 2 bases and the V segment lost 7 bases, leaving 9 bases of the junction unmatched. The DNA of the CDR3 is TGTGCCAGCAATCCAACGGGACAGTCCACAGATACGCAGTATTTT. It translates to CASNPTGQSTDTQYF. The whole variable domain, filled in from reference TRBV7-6 and TRBJ2-3, reads GAGVSQSPRYKVTKRGQDVALRCDPISGHVSLYWYRQALGQGPEFLTYFNYEAQQDKSGLPNDRFSAERPEGSISTLTIQRTEQRDSAMYRCASNPTGQSTDTQYFGPGTRLTVL.

This clonotype was seen a handful of times. The chain employs TRBV27 and TRBJ1-1, with D perhaps matching TRBD1 (5 bases). The germline V and J ends were trimmed by 5 bases and 1 base, with 11 bases remaining between them. The CDR3 is 14 residues long. CDR1 MNHEY and CDR2 SMNVEV come from the germline V gene (reference sequence). CDR3 amino acids: CASSALGGNTEAFF. Here the CDR3 DNA reads TGTGCCAGCAGTGCACTTGGGGGGAACACTGAAGCTTTCTTT.

This clonotype was recorded a few times. The gene calls are TRBV11-1 and TRBJ1-1, with TRBD1 as a possible D gene (6 bases). Germline lookup yields CDR1 SGHAT and CDR2 FQDESV (reference sequence). This CDR3 has 14 amino acids. Trimming cost V 3 bases and J 5 bases, with 13 bases left between them. CDR3 sequence reads: CASSFYRRGTEAFF. The DNA for the CDR3 is TGTGCCAGCAGCTTTTACCGGAGGGGGACTGAAGCTTTCTTT.

Only a few counts were recorded for this clonotype. V gene TRBV2 combines with J gene TRBJ2-5, with 7 bases aligning to TRBD2. V lost 1 base, J lost 4 bases, and 9 bases stayed unmatched. CDR3 size: 16 residues. CDR1 is SNHLY and CDR2 is FYNNEI in the germline V gene. The CDR3 nucleotides are TGTGCCAGCAGTGAAGGGGAGGGCTTCAGCGCAGAGACCCAGTACTTC. This encodes CASSEGEGFSAETQYF.

V gene TRBV24-1 combines with J gene TRBJ2-1; 12 positions match TRBD2. With V trimmed by 5 bases and J by 4 bases, 5 bases remained unmatched. CDR1 and CDR2 from the germline V gene are KGHDR and SFDVKD. The CDR3 contains 16 residues. The CDR3 DNA reads TGTGCCACCAGTGCCTCTAGCGGGGGGGATTACAATGAGCAGTTCTTC. The encoded protein is CATSASSGGDYNEQFF.

The rearrangement uses TRBV19 and TRBJ2-7, with 8 nucleotides matching TRBD1. Germline CDR1 reads LNHDA; CDR2 reads SQIVND (reference sequence). With V trimmed by 3 bases and J by 2 bases, 0 bases remained unmatched. CDR3 length: 13 amino acids. The CDR3 DNA is TGTGCCAGTAGTATGGGACAGGCCTACGAGCAGTACTTC. It encodes CASSMGQAYEQYF.

This clonotype appeared many times. The CDR3 region has the DNA TGTGCCAGCAGTTACGGGGTGAATGAGCAGTTCTTC. Protein sequence: CASSYGVNEQFF. This chain connects TRBV6-2 or TRBV6-3 to TRBJ2-1; no definite D call. CDR3 length equals 12 residues. Germline V gene lookup returns CDR1 MNHEY and CDR2 SVGEGT. The V end was cut by 2 bases, the J end by 7 bases, with 6 bases between.

As concerns this clonotype: A clone one base away is much larger, so this may be a read error. The chain joins TRBV12-3 or TRBV12-4 to TRBJ2-2; the D gene is possibly TRBD2 (5 bases). The CDR3 extends over 12 amino acids. The V gene lost 6 bases and the J gene lost 6 bases, with 8 bases spanning the gap. CDR3 coding DNA: TGTGCCAGCAGCGGGGAGTCCGGGGAGCTGTTTTTT. Translation gives CASSGESGELFF.

To note about this clonotype: An end of the junction does not agree with germline; a read error may underlie this. The rearrangement joins TRBV5-5 to TRBJ1-1, with D possibly matching TRBD1 (5 bases). The V gene's germline CDR1 is SGHKS and CDR2 YYEKEE (reference sequence). The CDR3 loop spans 14 amino acids. CDR3: CTSSLVGAATEAFF. In nucleotides, the CDR3 is TGTACCAGCAGCTTGGTAGGGGCGGCCACTGAAGCTTTCTTT.

The chain has TRBV12-3 or TRBV12-4 and TRBJ1-4, with 9 bases aligning to TRBD1. CDR3 length: 19 amino acids. V gave up 4 bases and J gave up 0 bases; unmatched junction bases: 12. CDR3 residues: CASSYRDRVVSATNEKLFF. Here the CDR3 DNA reads TGTGCCAGCAGTTACCGGGACAGGGTCGTTAGTGCAACTAATGAAAAACTGTTTTTT.

This clonotype has more than one count but fewer than ten. This chain joins TRBV14 and TRBJ2-7; D call uncertain. CDR3 size: 12 residues. The V gene's germline CDR1 is SGHDN and CDR2 FVKESK. Trimming shortened V by 2 bases and J by 3 bases, and 5 bases separated the two germline ends. Here the CDR3 reads CASSQRYYEQYF. CDR3 sequence (DNA): TGTGCCAGCAGCCAACGATACTACGAGCAGTACTTC.

This clonotype was counted many times. CDR3 protein: CASSLSAGEVYGYTF. In DNA, the CDR3 is TGTGCCAGCAGTTTATCGGCCGGAGAAGTCTATGGCTACACCTTC. This chain connects TRBV12-3 or TRBV12-4 to TRBJ1-2, with D unresolved. CDR3 length equals 15 residues. Trimming took off 2 bases at V and 4 bases at J, with 14 bases between the two ends.

The chain uses TRBV27 and TRBJ2-1; tentatively, D is TRBD1 or TRBD2 (6 bases each). The CDR3 is made up of 15 amino acids. V lost 3 bases, J lost 7 bases, and 16 bases lay in between. Germline CDR1 is MNHEY and CDR2 is SMNVEV (reference sequence). The CDR3 DNA follows: TGTGCCAGCAGTTTTTGGGGGGACACTGGGAATGAGCAGTTCTTC. Translated, it gives CASSFWGDTGNEQFF.

A single count supports this clonotype. V and J are TRBV20-1 and TRBJ1-6; 7 nucleotides align to TRBD1. Trimming took 2 bases from V and 7 from J; bases not matched to a gene: 11. This CDR3 is 16 amino acids long. The germline CDR1 and CDR2 sequences are DFQATT and SNEGSKA (reference sequence). The CDR3 here is CSARSYTGVGNSPLHF. DNA for the CDR3: TGCAGTGCTAGATCCTATACAGGGGTCGGCAATTCACCCCTCCACTTT.

This clonotype was seen many times. The V call is TRBV12-3 or TRBV12-4, the J call TRBJ2-5, with D unresolved. The CDR3 loop spans 13 amino acids. V shed 4 bases and J shed 2 bases, with 8 bases lying between them. The CDR3 region is CASSSGPQETQYF. For the CDR3, the DNA is TGTGCCAGCAGTTCAGGTCCGCAAGAGACCCAGTACTTC.